The sequence of this TCR beta chain was determined in a study of cytomegalovirus exposure and HLA in healthy donors. Overall study results and limits: A later analysis showed HLA-associated TCR beta chains outstripping equally common others in clonal expansion.

Nominally healthy donors were sampled, though unrecorded immune exposures were likely. The trim removed 6 bases at V and 6 bases at J, leaving 6 bases unmatched. CDR1 and CDR2 from the germline V gene are MNHNS and SASEGT. This CDR3 region has 14 residues. As concerns this clone: Its specificity is unknown.

Primers for the PCR totalled 60 Vbeta and 13 Jbeta. The protocol was immunoSEQ multiplex PCR, while the TCRdb copy is restricted to in-frame clones and leaves out a portion. This sample's table reports 65,000 to 90,000 clones. The sequence came from a female donor in good health and CMV-seropositive. The sequencing sample was made of PBMCs. The chain is built from TRBV6-1 and TRBJ2-2; 8 bases line up with TRBD1. CDR3 in amino acids: CASRDRATSGELFF. CDR3 DNA: TGTGCCAGCAGGGACAGGGCGACCTCCGGGGAGCTGTTTTTT.